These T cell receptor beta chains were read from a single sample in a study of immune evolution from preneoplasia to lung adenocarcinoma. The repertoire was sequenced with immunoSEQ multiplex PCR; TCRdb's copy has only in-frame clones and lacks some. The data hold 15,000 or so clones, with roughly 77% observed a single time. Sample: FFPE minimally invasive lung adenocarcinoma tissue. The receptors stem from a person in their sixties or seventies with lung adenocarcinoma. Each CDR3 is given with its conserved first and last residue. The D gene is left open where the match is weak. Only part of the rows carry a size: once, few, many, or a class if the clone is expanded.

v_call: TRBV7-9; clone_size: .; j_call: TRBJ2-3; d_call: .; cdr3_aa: CASSFGGGAAYF; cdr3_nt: .
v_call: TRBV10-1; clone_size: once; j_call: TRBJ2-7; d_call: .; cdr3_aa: CASSEGYEQYF; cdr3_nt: TGCGCCAGCAGTGAAGGCTACGAGCAGTACTTC
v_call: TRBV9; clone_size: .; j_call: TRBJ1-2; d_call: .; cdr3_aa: CASSVEAAGFNYGYTF; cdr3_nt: TGTGCCAGCAGCGTAGAGGCAGCAGGGTTCAACTATGGCTACACCTTC
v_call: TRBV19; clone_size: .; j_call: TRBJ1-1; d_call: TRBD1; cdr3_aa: CASSPGQGVGTEAFF; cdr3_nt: TGTGCCAGTAGCCCCGGACAGGGGGTAGGAACTGAAGCTTTCTTT
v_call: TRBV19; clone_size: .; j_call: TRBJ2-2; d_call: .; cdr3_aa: CASSIGNTGELFF; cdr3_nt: TGTGCCAGTAGTATCGGGAACACCGGGGAGCTGTTTTTT
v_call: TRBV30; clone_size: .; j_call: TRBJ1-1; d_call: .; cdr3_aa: CAWSRLDINTEAFF; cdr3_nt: TGTGCCTGGAGTAGGTTGGACATAAACACTGAAGCTTTCTTT
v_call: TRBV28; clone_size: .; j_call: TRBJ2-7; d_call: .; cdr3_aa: CASSVTVPSSYEQYF; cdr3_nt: TGTGCCAGCAGTGTGACAGTTCCGAGCTCCTACGAGCAGTACTTC
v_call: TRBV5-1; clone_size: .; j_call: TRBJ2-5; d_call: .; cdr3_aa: CASSLGQRARQETQYF; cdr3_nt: TGCGCCAGCAGCTTGGGACAGAGGGCAAGACAAGAGACCCAGTACTTC
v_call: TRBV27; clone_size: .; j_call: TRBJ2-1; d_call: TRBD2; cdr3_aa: CASSSPSGAGVSNEQFF; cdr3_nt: TGTGCCAGCAGTTCGCCCTCCGGAGCGGGAGTGAGTAATGAGCAGTTCTTC
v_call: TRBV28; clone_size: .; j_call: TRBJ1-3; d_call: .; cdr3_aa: CASSPQIGGSGNTIYF; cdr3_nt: TGTGCCAGCAGCCCTCAAATAGGGGGATCTGGAAACACCATATATTTT
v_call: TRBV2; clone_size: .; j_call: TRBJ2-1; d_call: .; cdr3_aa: CASSETRDRRFF; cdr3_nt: TGTGCCAGCAGTGAGACCCGGGACCGTCGGTTCTTC
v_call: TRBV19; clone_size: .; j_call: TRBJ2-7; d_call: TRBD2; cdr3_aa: CASSTLAGGSYEQYF; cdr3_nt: TGTGCCAGTAGTACCCTAGCGGGAGGTTCCTACGAGCAGTACTTC
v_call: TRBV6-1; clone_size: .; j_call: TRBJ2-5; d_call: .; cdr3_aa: CASSEEGETQYF; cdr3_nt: TGTGCCAGCAGTGAGGAGGGGGAGACCCAGTACTTC
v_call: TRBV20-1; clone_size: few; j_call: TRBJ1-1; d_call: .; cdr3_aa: CSARDRERPFF; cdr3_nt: TGCAGTGCTAGAGATCGGGAGAGACCTTTCTTT
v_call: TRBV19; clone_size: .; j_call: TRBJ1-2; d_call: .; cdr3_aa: CASSIVVAANAWTF; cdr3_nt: TGTGCCAGTAGTATTGTCGTGGCGGCCAATGCTTGGACCTTC
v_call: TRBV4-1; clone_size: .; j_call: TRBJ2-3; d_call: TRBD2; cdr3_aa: CASSQDSVERGLTDTQYF; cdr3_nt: TGCGCCAGCAGCCAAGATTCTGTGGAGCGGGGCCTCACAGATACGCAGTATTTT
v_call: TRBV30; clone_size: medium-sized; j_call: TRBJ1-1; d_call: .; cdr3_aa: CAWGLGFGTEAFF; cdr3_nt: TGTGCCTGGGGCCTAGGGTTCGGCACTGAAGCTTTCTTT
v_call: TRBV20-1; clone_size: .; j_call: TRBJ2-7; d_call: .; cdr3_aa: CSASTAAGQYF; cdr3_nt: TGCAGTGCTAGTACAGCCGCTGGGCAGTACTTC
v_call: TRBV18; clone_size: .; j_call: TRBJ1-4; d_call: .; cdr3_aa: CASSPPGLNGELFF; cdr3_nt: TGTGCCAGCTCACCACCGGGTTTGAACGGGGAACTGTTTTTT
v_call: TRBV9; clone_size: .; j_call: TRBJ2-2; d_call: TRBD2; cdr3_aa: CASSRTGTSGTTGELFF; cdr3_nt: TGTGCCAGCAGTCGTACCGGGACTAGCGGGACCACCGGGGAGCTGTTTTTT